The sequence of this T cell receptor (beta chain) was determined in a study of cytomegalovirus exposure and HLA in healthy donors. Looked up from germline, CDR1 is MDHEN and CDR2 is SYDVKM. This CDR3 spans 15 amino acids. The V gene lost 5 bases and the J gene lost 0 bases, with 11 bases spanning the gap. Primers included in the PCR were 60 Vbeta and 13 Jbeta primers. The protocol was immunoSEQ multiplex PCR, while the TCRdb copy is restricted to in-frame clones and leaves out a portion. The profile shows some 100,000 clones, over 60% of them singletons. This receptor was identified in a woman in her thirties or forties in good health and CMV-seropositive. Sequencing used PBMCs. The chain carries TRBV28 and TRBJ2-1; D is uncertain. CDR3 residues: CASSPGESSYNEQFF. The CDR3 DNA sequence: TGTGCCAGCAGTCCGGGTGAGAGCTCCTACAATGAGCAGTTCTTC.